Below are 10 T cell receptor beta chains sequenced from a single sample in a study of blood T cells in healthy people across ages. Next came a second PCR, run for about 6 to 11 cycles, which used a sample-barcoded 5' primer along with a J-beta primer mix. TCRdb redid the calling of the 5' RACE reads with MiXCR, one entry per CDR3 protein. Of some 1.5 million distinct CDR3 sequences listed, roughly 28% are singletons. The specimen was blood. The receptors were sampled from a woman aged 25-40 years in good health.

The genes are TRBV5-1 and TRBJ2-3; D gene unclear. Per germline, CDR1 SGHRS and CDR2 YFSETQ. Trimming left V 2 bases short and J 3 bases short, with 10 bases between. This CDR3 has 14 amino acids. The CDR3 DNA is TGCGCCAGCAGCTTAGATGCGAAAACAGATACGCAGTATTTT. Its protein product is CASSLDAKTDTQYF.

V is TRBV7-2 and J is TRBJ2-1; TRBD2 matches 7 bases. CDR1 is SGHTA and CDR2 is FQGNSA in the germline V gene. The V and J ends lost 6 bases and 6 bases, in that order; junction bases with no gene match: 14. This CDR3 has 16 amino acids. The CDR3 region is CTSSLLLGLQINEQFF. CDR3 nucleotides: TGTACCAGCAGTTTATTATTGGGACTACAGATCAATGAGCAGTTCTTC.

This clonotype has at least ten counts. The chain joins TRBV24-1 to TRBJ2-7; D unclear. The CDR3 contains 16 residues. Trimming took 8 bases from V and 3 from J, leaving 22 bases between them. The germline CDR1 and CDR2 sequences are KGHDR and SFDVKD. The CDR3 sequence is CATMNCAESRLYEQYF. The DNA of the CDR3 is TGTGCCACCATGAATTGTGCGGAATCAAGGCTCTACGAGCAGTACTTC.

The chain uses TRBV6-2 or TRBV6-3 and TRBJ2-7; 10 bases align to TRBD2. J gave up 7 bases and V 6 bases, and 30 bases lay outside the gene matches. This CDR3 region has 21 residues. CDR1 and CDR2 from the germline V gene are MNHEY and SVGEGT. The CDR3 is CASSQGLGISGGLSSYNEQYF. DNA for the CDR3: TGTGCCAGCAGCCAAGGGTTGGGGATTAGCGGGGGGCTCAGCTCCTACAATGAGCAGTACTTC.

The gene calls are TRBV10-3 and TRBJ2-7; TRBD1 agrees at 12 bases. This CDR3 region has 15 residues. V dropped 2 bases and J dropped 7; count of bases not matched to a gene: 6. The germline V gene has CDR1 ENHRY and CDR2 SYGVKD. DNA for the CDR3: TGTGCCATCAGTGAGCCGGGACAGGGGGCGGAGGAGCAGTACTTC. Amino acid sequence: CAISEPGQGAEEQYF.

V is TRBV12-3 or TRBV12-4 and J is TRBJ2-4; 12 bases agree with TRBD2. The J call may be faulty, since TRBJ2-5 better matches the DNA end. The CDR3 has 14 residues. The CDR3 reads CASSLSSGRVTQYF. The CDR3 DNA follows: TGTGCCAGCAGCTTATCTAGCGGGAGGGTGACCCAGTACTTC.

This clonotype was counted between two and nine times. The rearrangement links TRBV5-1 to TRBJ2-1; 10 nucleotides agree with TRBD2. V gave up 0 bases and J gave up 5 bases; unmatched junction bases: 8. This CDR3 spans 17 amino acids. Germline CDR1 is SGHRS and CDR2 is YFSETQ. The CDR3 DNA follows: TGCGCCAGCAGCTTGGGTCTGGCAGCGGGGGGGCACAATGAGCAGTTCTTC. Its translation: CASSLGLAAGGHNEQFF.

This clonotype was detected only a few times. The chain links TRBV20-1 to TRBJ1-1; D remains unclear. CDR3 length: 12 amino acids. Germline lookup yields CDR1 DFQATT and CDR2 SNEGSKA (reference sequence). Trimming took 5 bases from V and 6 from J, leaving 13 bases between them. CDR3 loop: CSAGRSRAEAFF. The CDR3 DNA follows: TGCAGTGCTGGGAGATCAAGGGCTGAAGCTTTCTTT.

The chain is built from TRBV7-9 and TRBJ1-2; D is unclear. Germline lookup yields CDR1 SEHNR and CDR2 FQNEAQ (reference sequence). The V and J ends lost 4 bases and 8 bases respectively, with 26 bases between them. The CDR3 is 17 residues long. The CDR3 sequence is CASSSRSGRTNTGGYTF. The CDR3 bases are TGTGCCAGCAGCTCGAGGTCGGGCAGGACCAATACTGGGGGCTACACCTTC.

This clonotype was seen only once. V gene TRBV29-1 combines with J gene TRBJ2-3; 8 nucleotides line up with TRBD1. V gave up 5 bases and J gave up 2 bases; unmatched junction bases: 6. This CDR3 contains 14 residues. Germline loops: CDR1 SQVTM, CDR2 ANQGSEA. CDR3 protein: CSVRGQGTTDTQYF. The DNA for the CDR3 is TGCAGCGTTCGAGGACAGGGAACCACAGATACGCAGTATTTT.